These 26 T cell receptor beta chains were sequenced from one sample in a study of blood T cell repertoires in COVID-19. Sequencing used immunoSEQ multiplex PCR; TCRdb keeps in-frame clones, though not all of them. The sample lists 60,000 to 75,000 clones; 90% to 95% were seen once. The sample taken for sequencing was peripheral blood. The receptors derive from a man between 40 and 49 years old with COVID-19, enrolled during active disease.

The chain employs TRBV5-6 and TRBJ2-7; TRBD2 agrees at 8 bases. This CDR3 has 17 amino acids. V was clipped by 4 bases and J by 4 bases; unmatched bases: 16. Germline V gene sequence: CDR1 SGHDT, CDR2 YYEEEE. The CDR3 DNA is TGTGCCAGCAGCCCCCCGGGGGGGGACCCCGTCCTTTACGAGCAGTACTTC. Translation: CASSPPGGDPVLYEQYF.

The chain joins TRBV27 to TRBJ2-5; D perhaps matches TRBD1 (6 bases). V was clipped by 1 base and J by 4 bases, with 16 bases between them. Germline V gene sequence: CDR1 MNHEY, CDR2 SMNVEV (reference sequence). This CDR3 has 16 amino acids. CDR3 loop: CASSLLGRGQRETQYF. CDR3 nucleotides: TGTGCCAGCAGTTTATTGGGCAGGGGTCAAAGAGAGACCCAGTACTTC.

The V gene is TRBV7-9, the J gene TRBJ2-7, with D perhaps matching TRBD2 (6 bases). Germline assignment: CDR1 SEHNR and CDR2 FQNEAQ (reference sequence). V lost 5 bases and J 0 bases, leaving 11 bases between the germline ends. The CDR3 extends over 14 amino acids. CDR3 protein: CASSPAGTSYEQYF. The CDR3 region has the DNA TGTGCCAGCAGCCCGGCGGGGACCTCCTACGAGCAGTACTTC.

The chain has TRBV27 and TRBJ2-2; maybe TRBD2 (6 bases). Germline V lookup: CDR1 MNHEY, CDR2 SMNVEV (reference sequence). The CDR3 sequence is 15 residues long. The germline V and J ends were trimmed by 3 bases and 4 bases, with 12 bases remaining between them. The CDR3 sequence is CASSLEGSGTGELFF. Here the CDR3 DNA reads TGTGCCAGCAGTTTGGAGGGGTCAGGCACCGGGGAGCTGTTTTTT.

V usage is TRBV5-4 and J usage is TRBJ1-2, with a possible D match to TRBD1 (5 bases). The germline gives CDR1 SGHNT, CDR2 YYREEE (reference sequence). V lost 0 bases to trimming and J lost 7 bases, with 13 bases between them. CDR3 length: 14 amino acids. The DNA for the CDR3 is TGTGCCAGCAGCTTGGTACAGGTGATGGGTGGCTACACCTTC. Residues: CASSLVQVMGGYTF.

This clone was counted between two and nine times. The CDR3 reads CASRPGQGSGNTIYF. For the CDR3, the DNA is TGTGCCAGCAGACCGGGACAGGGTTCCGGAAACACCATATATTTT. V usage is TRBV5-4 and J usage is TRBJ1-3; the match to TRBD1 covers 9 bases. Germline CDR1 SGHNT, CDR2 YYREEE (reference sequence). The CDR3 sequence is 15 residues long. J lost 4 bases, V lost 5 bases, and 7 bases had no gene match.

The chain recombines TRBV6-5 with TRBJ2-7, with 9 positions matching TRBD2. V shed 6 bases, J shed 12 bases, and the junction held 6 bases outside the gene matches. CDR3 length: 11 residues. Germline values: CDR1 MNHEY, CDR2 SVGAGI. The CDR3 DNA reads TGTGCCAGCAGGTCGGGGACTAGCATGTACTTC. Translating it yields CASRSGTSMYF.

The chain couples TRBV28 to TRBJ2-1, with TRBD1 matching 10 bases. CDR3 size: 16 residues. Trimming at V came to 7 bases and at J to 12 bases, leaving 18 bases not matched to a gene. The germline V gene has CDR1 MDHEN and CDR2 SYDVKM. This CDR3 is CASIPYPDRGVQSQFF. The DNA of the CDR3 is TGTGCCAGCATCCCATATCCGGACAGGGGGGTACAGTCGCAGTTCTTC.

The rearrangement joins TRBV10-3 to TRBJ1-3; D is ambiguous. This CDR3 spans 14 amino acids. The V gene lost 6 bases and the J gene lost 2 bases, with 11 bases spanning the gap. Per the germline V gene, CDR1 is ENHRY and CDR2 is SYGVKD. The CDR3 reads CAISIHTTGNTIYF. Written as DNA, the CDR3 is TGTGCCATCAGCATACATACTACTGGAAACACCATATATTTT.

The rearrangement uses TRBV27 and TRBJ2-6, with D unclear. The germline V and J ends were trimmed by 3 bases and 0 bases, with 6 bases remaining between them. CDR1 and CDR2 from the germline V gene are MNHEY and SMNVEV (reference sequence). The CDR3 length is 15 residues. This chain's CDR3 is CASSFWSSGANVLTF. As DNA, the CDR3 is TGTGCCAGCAGTTTTTGGAGCTCTGGGGCCAACGTCCTGACTTTC.

The chain uses TRBV19 and TRBJ1-3; TRBD1 aligns across 8 bases. From germline, CDR1 is LNHDA and CDR2 SQIVND (reference sequence). This CDR3 has 16 amino acids. J gave up 0 bases and V 5 bases, and 6 bases lay outside the gene matches. CDR3 residues: CASSSGQAVSGNTIYF. CDR3 bases: TGTGCCAGTAGTTCGGGACAGGCGGTCTCTGGAAACACCATATATTTT.

The chain joins TRBV5-4 to TRBJ1-1; 9 nucleotides line up with TRBD1. Germline CDR1 is SGHNT and CDR2 is YYREEE (reference sequence). J gave up 4 bases and V 5 bases, and 6 bases lay outside the gene matches. The length of the CDR3 is 14 residues. CDR3 nucleotides: TGTGCCAGCAGTAACGACAGGGGGGGCACTGAAGCTTTCTTT. Translation: CASSNDRGGTEAFF. The full variable domain, in which reference TRBV5-4 and TRBJ1-1 provide the parts outside the CDR3, is ETGVTQSPTHLIKTRGQQVTLRCSSQSGHNTVSWYQQALGQGPQFIFQYYREEENGRGNFPPRFSGLQFPNYSSELNVNALELDDSALYLCASSNDRGGTEAFFGQGTRLTVV.

This clone has only one observation. The chain uses TRBV3-1 (or the pseudogene TRBV3-2) and TRBJ2-5, with unresolved D. The CDR3 runs to 15 residues. V gave up 2 bases and J gave up 5 bases, with 15 bases separating them. The germline CDR1 and CDR2 sequences are LGHDT and YNNKEL (reference sequence). For the CDR3, the DNA is TGTGCCAGCAGCCAAAGTTCCCGTGAAGCGGAGACCCAGTACTTC. Its protein product is CASSQSSREAETQYF.

The rearrangement uses TRBV3-1 (or the pseudogene TRBV3-2) and TRBJ2-1; TRBD1 is a possible D gene (5 bases). V gave up 1 base and J gave up 0 bases, with 10 bases separating them. Per germline, CDR1 LGHDT and CDR2 YNNKEL (reference sequence). The CDR3 consists of 16 residues. The CDR3 sequence is CASSQADRSSYNEQFF. In DNA form, the CDR3 reads TGTGCCAGCAGCCAAGCTGACAGAAGCTCCTACAATGAGCAGTTCTTC.

The chain couples TRBV7-9 to TRBJ1-3; D is uncertain. Trimming stripped 5 bases from V and 1 base from J, with 12 bases between. The CDR3 consists of 15 residues. Germline assignment: CDR1 SEHNR and CDR2 FQNEAQ (reference sequence). Here the CDR3 reads CASSPGEVSGNTIYF. Written as DNA, the CDR3 is TGTGCCAGCAGCCCGGGTGAGGTGTCTGGAAACACCATATATTTT.

This chain links TRBV4-1 with TRBJ2-1, with D unclear. Deletions cut 4 bases from V and 2 bases from J, with 6 bases between. Germline V lookup: CDR1 MGHRA, CDR2 YSYEKL. This CDR3 spans 13 amino acids. This chain's CDR3 is CASSRGAYNEQFF. The CDR3 DNA follows: TGCGCCAGCAGCCGCGGAGCCTACAATGAGCAGTTCTTC.

This chain joins TRBV5-6 and TRBJ2-7, with TRBD1 as a possible D gene (6 bases). CDR1 and CDR2 from the germline V gene are SGHDT and YYEEEE. The CDR3 covers 14 residues. V lost 4 bases and J lost 1, with 12 bases in between. The CDR3 nucleotides are TGTGCCAGCAGCAACACAGGGATTTCCTACGAGCAGTACTTC. Protein product: CASSNTGISYEQYF. Using reference TRBV5-6 and TRBJ2-7 for the parts outside the CDR3, the full variable domain is DAGVTQSPTHLIKTRGQQVTLRCSPKSGHDTVSWYQQALGQGPQFIFQYYEEEERQRGNFPDRFSGHQFPNYSSELNVNALLLGDSALYLCASSNTGISYEQYFGPGTRLTVT.

V usage is TRBV5-5 and J usage is TRBJ1-2; weak D call: TRBD1 (6 bases). V lost 0 bases and J 5 bases, leaving 17 bases between the germline ends. Germline V gives CDR1 SGHKS, CDR2 YYEKEE (reference sequence). This CDR3 is 16 amino acids long. The CDR3 protein is CASSLGPPGQNYGYTF. DNA of the CDR3: TGTGCCAGCAGCTTGGGACCTCCGGGACAAAATTATGGCTACACCTTC. The full variable domain, with the rest looked up from reference TRBV5-5 and TRBJ1-2, is DAGVTQSPTHLIKTRGQQVTLRCSPISGHKSVSWYQQVLGQGPQFIFQYYEKEERGRGNFPDRFSARQFPNYSSELNVNALLLGDSALYLCASSLGPPGQNYGYTFGSGTRLTVV.

The chain combines TRBV9 with TRBJ2-3; 9 nucleotides match TRBD2. Germline V CDR1 and CDR2: SGDLS, YYNGEE. J gave up 2 bases and V 3 bases, and 10 bases lay outside the gene matches. There are 17 residues in the CDR3. In DNA, the CDR3 is TGTGCCAGCAGCGCCAGACCTAGCGGGGCCCCCACAGATACGCAGTATTTT. Residues: CASSARPSGAPTDTQYF.

The gene calls are TRBV10-3 and TRBJ2-1; D is possibly TRBD1 (6 bases). The germline CDR1 and CDR2 sequences are ENHRY and SYGVKD. The germline V and J ends were trimmed by 0 bases and 8 bases, with 17 bases remaining between them. CDR3 length equals 16 residues. The CDR3 sequence: CAISESIGGRYDEQFF. CDR3 sequence (DNA): TGTGCCATCAGTGAGTCGATAGGGGGTAGGTACGATGAGCAGTTCTTC.

The chain has TRBV2 and TRBJ1-4; the match to TRBD1 covers 7 bases. This CDR3 contains 15 residues. V gave up 4 bases and J gave up 5 bases; unmatched junction bases: 7. Germline V gene data show CDR1 as SNHLY and CDR2 as FYNNEI. CDR3 sequence reads: CASSGLGQSNEKLFF. The DNA of the CDR3 is TGTGCCAGCAGTGGCTTGGGACAGTCAAATGAAAAACTGTTTTTT.

The chain joins TRBV5-1 to TRBJ2-1; 8 positions agree with TRBD1. J gave up 3 bases and V 0 bases, and 5 bases lay outside the gene matches. Germline lookup yields CDR1 SGHRS and CDR2 YFSETQ. This CDR3 has 16 residues. Written as DNA, the CDR3 is TGCGCCAGCAGCTTGGGTGGGACAGGAGACTACAATGAGCAGTTCTTC. It yields the protein CASSLGGTGDYNEQFF. The entire variable domain, with the rest obtained from reference TRBV5-1 and TRBJ2-1, is as follows: KAGVTQTPRYLIKTRGQQVTLSCSPISGHRSVSWYQQTPGQGLQFLFEYFSETQRNKGNFPGRFSGRQFSNSRSEMNVSTLELGDSALYLCASSLGGTGDYNEQFFGPGTRLTVL.

The table lists this clone with a few counts. The chain recombines TRBV5-4 with TRBJ1-2; possibly TRBD1 for D (5 bases). V was shortened by 6 bases and J by 0 bases, with 9 bases between the two germline ends. Germline V gene lookup returns CDR1 SGHNT and CDR2 YYREEE (reference sequence). There are 13 residues in the CDR3. The CDR3 here is CASTDSPNYGYTF. Here the CDR3 DNA reads TGTGCCAGCACCGACAGTCCTAACTATGGCTACACCTTC.

The chain has TRBV5-6 and TRBJ2-7; D is perhaps TRBD2 (6 bases). The CDR3 covers 13 residues. The germline gives CDR1 SGHDT, CDR2 YYEEEE. V gave up 4 bases and J gave up 7 bases, with 15 bases separating them. The CDR3 DNA is TGTGCCAGCAGCGTCAGGGACTGGGGGGAGCAGTACTTC. It specifies CASSVRDWGEQYF.

The CDR3 loop is CATRGGGNEQFF. DNA of the CDR3: TGTGCCACCCGGGGGGGTGGAAATGAGCAGTTCTTC. The chain links TRBV7-9 to TRBJ2-1; TRBD2 agrees at 8 bases. The CDR3 consists of 12 residues. The V gene's germline CDR1 is SEHNR and CDR2 FQNEAQ (reference sequence). Trimming removed 10 bases from V and 7 bases from J; junction bases left unmatched: 6.

The rearrangement joins TRBV24-1 to TRBJ2-4, with D hard to call. CDR3 size: 14 residues. V lost 9 bases and J lost 1, with 12 bases in between. CDR1 and CDR2 (germline): KGHDR, SFDVKD. The CDR3 DNA reads as TGTGCCACCCCTCCGGGTATGGCCAAAAACATTCAGTACTTC. It specifies CATPPGMAKNIQYF.